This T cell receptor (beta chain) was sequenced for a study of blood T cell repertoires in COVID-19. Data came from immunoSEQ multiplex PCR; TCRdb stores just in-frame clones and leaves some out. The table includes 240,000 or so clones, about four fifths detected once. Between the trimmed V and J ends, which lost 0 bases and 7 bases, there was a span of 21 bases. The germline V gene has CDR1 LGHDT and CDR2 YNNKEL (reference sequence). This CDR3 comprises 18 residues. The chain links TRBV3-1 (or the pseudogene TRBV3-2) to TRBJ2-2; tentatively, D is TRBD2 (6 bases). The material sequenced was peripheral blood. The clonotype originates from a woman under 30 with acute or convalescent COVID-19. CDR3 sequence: CASSQDDSGVGWFGELFF. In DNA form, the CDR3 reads TGTGCCAGCAGCCAAGATGATAGCGGAGTGGGGTGGTTCGGGGAGCTGTTTTTT.